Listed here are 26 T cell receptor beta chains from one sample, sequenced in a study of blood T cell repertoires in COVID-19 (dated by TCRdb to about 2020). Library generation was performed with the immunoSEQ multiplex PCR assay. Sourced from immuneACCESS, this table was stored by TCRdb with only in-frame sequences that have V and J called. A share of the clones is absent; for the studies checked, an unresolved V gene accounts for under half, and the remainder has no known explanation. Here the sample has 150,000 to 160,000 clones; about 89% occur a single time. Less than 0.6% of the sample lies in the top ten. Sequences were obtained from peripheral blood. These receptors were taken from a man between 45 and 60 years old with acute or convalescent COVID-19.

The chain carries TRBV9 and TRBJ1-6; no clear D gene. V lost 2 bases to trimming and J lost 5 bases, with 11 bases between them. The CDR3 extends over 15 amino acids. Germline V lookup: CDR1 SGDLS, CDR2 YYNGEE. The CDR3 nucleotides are TGTGCCAGCAGCGTTTACAGTTTTAATAATTCACCCCTCCACTTT. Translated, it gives CASSVYSFNNSPLHF.

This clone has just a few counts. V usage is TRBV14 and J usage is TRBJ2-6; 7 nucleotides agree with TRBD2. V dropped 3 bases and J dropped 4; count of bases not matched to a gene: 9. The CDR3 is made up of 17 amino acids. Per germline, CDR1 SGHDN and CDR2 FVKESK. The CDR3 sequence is CASSHGEGRSGANVLTF. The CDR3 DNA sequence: TGTGCCAGCAGCCACGGGGAGGGGAGATCCGGGGCCAACGTCCTGACTTTC.

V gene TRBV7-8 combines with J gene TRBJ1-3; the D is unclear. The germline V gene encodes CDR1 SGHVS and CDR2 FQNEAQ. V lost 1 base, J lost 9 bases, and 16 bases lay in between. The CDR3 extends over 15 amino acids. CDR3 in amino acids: CASSLVHEATSTIYF. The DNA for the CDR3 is TGTGCCAGCAGCTTAGTACACGAGGCCACCAGCACCATATATTTT.

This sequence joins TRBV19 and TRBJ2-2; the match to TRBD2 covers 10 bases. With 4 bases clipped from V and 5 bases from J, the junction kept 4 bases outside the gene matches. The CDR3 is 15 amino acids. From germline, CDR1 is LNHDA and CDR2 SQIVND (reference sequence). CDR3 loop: CASSTGTSVTGELFF. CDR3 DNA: TGTGCCAGTAGTACAGGGACTAGCGTGACCGGGGAGCTGTTTTTT.

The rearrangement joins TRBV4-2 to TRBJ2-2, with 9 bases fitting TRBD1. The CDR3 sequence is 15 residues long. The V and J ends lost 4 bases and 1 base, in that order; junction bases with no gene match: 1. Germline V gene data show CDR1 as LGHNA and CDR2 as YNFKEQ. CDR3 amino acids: CASSLGQGNTGELFF. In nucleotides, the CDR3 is TGTGCCAGCAGCCTGGGACAGGGGAACACCGGGGAGCTGTTTTTT.

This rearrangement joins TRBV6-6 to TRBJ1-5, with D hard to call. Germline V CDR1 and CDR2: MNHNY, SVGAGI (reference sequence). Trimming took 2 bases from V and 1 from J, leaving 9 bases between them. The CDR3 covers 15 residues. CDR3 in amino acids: CASSYVDMSNQPQHF. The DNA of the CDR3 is TGTGCCAGCAGTTACGTAGACATGAGCAATCAGCCCCAGCATTTT.

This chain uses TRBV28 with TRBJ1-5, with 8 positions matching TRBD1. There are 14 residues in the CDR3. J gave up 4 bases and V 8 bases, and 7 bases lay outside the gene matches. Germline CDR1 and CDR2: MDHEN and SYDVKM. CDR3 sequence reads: CASDKRQGNQPQHF. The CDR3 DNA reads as TGTGCCAGCGATAAAAGACAGGGGAATCAGCCCCAGCATTTT.

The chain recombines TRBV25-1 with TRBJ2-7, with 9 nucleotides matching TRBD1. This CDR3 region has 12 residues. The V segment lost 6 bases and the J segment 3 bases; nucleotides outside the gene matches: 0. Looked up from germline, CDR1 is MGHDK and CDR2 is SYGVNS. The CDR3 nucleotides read TGTGCCAGCAGGGGACAGGGCTACGAGCAGTACTTC. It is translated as CASRGQGYEQYF.

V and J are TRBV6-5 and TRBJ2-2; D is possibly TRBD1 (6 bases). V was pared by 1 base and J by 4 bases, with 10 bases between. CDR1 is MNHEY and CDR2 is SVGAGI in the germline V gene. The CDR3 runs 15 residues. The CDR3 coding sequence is TGTGCCAGCAGTTACTTTCAGGGGATCACCGGGGAGCTGTTTTTT. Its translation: CASSYFQGITGELFF.

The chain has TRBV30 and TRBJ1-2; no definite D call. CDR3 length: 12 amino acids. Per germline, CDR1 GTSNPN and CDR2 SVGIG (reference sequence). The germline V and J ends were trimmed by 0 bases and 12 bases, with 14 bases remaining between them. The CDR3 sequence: CAWSVTGTKDTF. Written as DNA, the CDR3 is TGTGCCTGGAGTGTAACGGGAACCAAAGACACCTTC. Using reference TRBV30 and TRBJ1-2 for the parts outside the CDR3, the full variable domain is SQTIHQWPATLVQPVGSPLSLECTVEGTSNPNLYWYRQAAGRGLQLLFYSVGIGQISSEVPQNLSASRPQDRQFILSSKKLLLSDSGFYLCAWSVTGTKDTFGSGTRLTVV.

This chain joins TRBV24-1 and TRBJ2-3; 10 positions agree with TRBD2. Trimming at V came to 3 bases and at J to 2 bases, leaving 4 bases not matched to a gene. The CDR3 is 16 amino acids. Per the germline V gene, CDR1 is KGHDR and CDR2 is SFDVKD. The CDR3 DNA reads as TGTGCCACCAGTGATGGAGCGGGGGGGCTCACAGATACGCAGTATTTT. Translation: CATSDGAGGLTDTQYF.

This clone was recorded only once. Here the CDR3 reads CASTLRSRDRTKETQYF. The CDR3 DNA is TGTGCCAGCACCCTGAGGAGTCGGGACAGGACGAAAGAGACCCAGTACTTC. The gene calls are TRBV28 and TRBJ2-5, with 8 bases identical to TRBD1. The CDR3 has 17 residues. Germline loops: CDR1 MDHEN, CDR2 SYDVKM. V lost 7 bases to trimming and J lost 3 bases; unmatched junction nucleotides: 16.

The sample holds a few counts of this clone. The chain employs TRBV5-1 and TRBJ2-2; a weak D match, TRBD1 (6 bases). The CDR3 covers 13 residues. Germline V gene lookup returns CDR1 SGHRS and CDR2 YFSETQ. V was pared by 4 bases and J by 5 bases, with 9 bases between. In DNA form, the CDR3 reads TGCGCCAGCAGCGTACAGGGAACCGGGGAGCTGTTTTTT. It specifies CASSVQGTGELFF.

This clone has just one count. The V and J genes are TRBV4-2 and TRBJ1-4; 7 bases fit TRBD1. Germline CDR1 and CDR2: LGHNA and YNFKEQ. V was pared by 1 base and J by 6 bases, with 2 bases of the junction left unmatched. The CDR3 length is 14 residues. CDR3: CASSQGGQDEKLFF. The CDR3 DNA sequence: TGTGCCAGCAGCCAAGGTGGACAGGATGAAAAACTGTTTTTT.

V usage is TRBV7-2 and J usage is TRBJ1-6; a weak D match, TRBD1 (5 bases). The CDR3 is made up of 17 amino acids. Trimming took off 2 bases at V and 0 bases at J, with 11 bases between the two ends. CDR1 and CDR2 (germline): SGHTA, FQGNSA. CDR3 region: CASSLSRQSSYNSPLHF. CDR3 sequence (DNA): TGTGCCAGCAGCTTATCTCGACAGAGCTCCTATAATTCACCCCTCCACTTT.

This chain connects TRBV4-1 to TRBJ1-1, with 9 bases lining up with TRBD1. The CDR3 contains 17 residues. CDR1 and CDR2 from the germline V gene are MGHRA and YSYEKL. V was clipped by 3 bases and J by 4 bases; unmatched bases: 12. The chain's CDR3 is CASSHVTPGQGGTEAFF. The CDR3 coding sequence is TGCGCCAGCAGCCACGTAACTCCGGGACAGGGCGGCACTGAAGCTTTCTTT.

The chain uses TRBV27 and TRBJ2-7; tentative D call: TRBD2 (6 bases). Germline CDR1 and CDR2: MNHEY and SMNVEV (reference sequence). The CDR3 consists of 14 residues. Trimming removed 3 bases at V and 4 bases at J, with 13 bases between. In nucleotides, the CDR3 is TGTGCCAGCAGTTTTAAAGGGAGCGGGTACGAGCAGTACTTC. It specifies CASSFKGSGYEQYF.

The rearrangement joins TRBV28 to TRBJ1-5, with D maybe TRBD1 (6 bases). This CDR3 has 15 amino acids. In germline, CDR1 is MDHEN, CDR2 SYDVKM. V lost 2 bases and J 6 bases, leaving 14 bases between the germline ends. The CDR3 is CASSLRGGWGQPQHF. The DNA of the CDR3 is TGTGCCAGCAGTTTACGAGGGGGTTGGGGTCAGCCCCAGCATTTT.

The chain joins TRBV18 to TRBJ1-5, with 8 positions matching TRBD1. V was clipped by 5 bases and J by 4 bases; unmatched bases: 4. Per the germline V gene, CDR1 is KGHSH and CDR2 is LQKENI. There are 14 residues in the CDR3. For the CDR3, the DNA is TGTGCCAGCTCATTTAACAGGGGGAATCAGCCCCAGCATTTT. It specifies CASSFNRGNQPQHF.

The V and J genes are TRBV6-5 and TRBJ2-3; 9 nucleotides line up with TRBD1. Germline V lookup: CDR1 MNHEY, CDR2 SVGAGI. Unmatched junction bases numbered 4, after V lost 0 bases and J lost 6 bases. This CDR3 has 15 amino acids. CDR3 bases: TGTGCCAGCAGTTACTCGGGACAGGGAGGGGATACGCAGTATTTT. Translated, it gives CASSYSGQGGDTQYF.

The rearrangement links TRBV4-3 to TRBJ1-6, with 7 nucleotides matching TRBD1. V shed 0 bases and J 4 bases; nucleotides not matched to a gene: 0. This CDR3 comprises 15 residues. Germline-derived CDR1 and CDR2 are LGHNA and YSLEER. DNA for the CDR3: TGCGCCAGCAGCCAAGAACAGGGGTATAATTCACCCCTCCACTTT. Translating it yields CASSQEQGYNSPLHF.

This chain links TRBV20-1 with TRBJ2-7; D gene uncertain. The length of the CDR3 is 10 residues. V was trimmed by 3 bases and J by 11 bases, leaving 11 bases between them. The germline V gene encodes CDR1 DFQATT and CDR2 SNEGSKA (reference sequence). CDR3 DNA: TGCAGTGCTAGTCGACACCCCGAGTACTTC. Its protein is CSASRHPEYF.

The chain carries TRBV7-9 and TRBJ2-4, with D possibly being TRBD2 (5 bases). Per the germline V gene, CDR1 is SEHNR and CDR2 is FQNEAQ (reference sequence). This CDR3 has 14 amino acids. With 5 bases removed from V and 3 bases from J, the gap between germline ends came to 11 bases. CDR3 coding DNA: TGTGCCAGCAGCCAACTAGTTGGCAAAAACATTCAGTACTTC. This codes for CASSQLVGKNIQYF.

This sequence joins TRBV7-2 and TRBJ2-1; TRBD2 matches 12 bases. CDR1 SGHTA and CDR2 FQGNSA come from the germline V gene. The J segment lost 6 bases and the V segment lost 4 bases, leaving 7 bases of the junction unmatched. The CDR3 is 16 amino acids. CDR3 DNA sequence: TGTGCCAGCAGCTCACAGACTAGCGGGGGAGCCAATGAGCAGTTCTTC. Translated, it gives CASSSQTSGGANEQFF.

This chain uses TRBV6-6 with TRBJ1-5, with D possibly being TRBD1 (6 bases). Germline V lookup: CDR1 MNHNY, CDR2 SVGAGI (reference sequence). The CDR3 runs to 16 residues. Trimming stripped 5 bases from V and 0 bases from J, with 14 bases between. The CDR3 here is CASSPSTGNSNQPQHF. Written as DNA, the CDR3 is TGTGCCAGCAGTCCATCTACAGGGAATAGCAATCAGCCCCAGCATTTT.

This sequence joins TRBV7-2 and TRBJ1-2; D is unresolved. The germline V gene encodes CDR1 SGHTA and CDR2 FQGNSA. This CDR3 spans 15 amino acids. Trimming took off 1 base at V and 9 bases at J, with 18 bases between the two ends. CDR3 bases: TGTGCCAGCAGCTTAGGAACAAACGCCCTAGCTAGCTACACCTTC. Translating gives CASSLGTNALASYTF.